The clone carrying this TCR beta chain was observed many times. The antigen remains unidentified. There were at least 6 micrograms of total RNA extracted from every sample. The sample is drawn from a study of blood T cells in healthy people across ages. The study, taken as a whole, reports: Both higher diversity and more naive CD4+ cells marked long-lived donors when set against aged donors.

The authors ran a second PCR of about 7 to 11 cycles using a sample-barcoded 5' primer and a J-beta primer mix. Each CDR3 protein gets one entry after TCRdb re-called the 5' RACE reads with MiXCR. The data hold 650,000 to 700,000 distinct CDR3 sequences, with about 34% observed a single time. V was pared by 6 bases and J by 4 bases, with 7 bases of the junction left unmatched. The CDR3 loop spans 14 amino acids. Germline V lookup: CDR1 SGHTA, CDR2 FQGNSA. The source of this sequence is a woman of 80 years or more in good health. The chain links TRBV7-2 to TRBJ2-5, with TRBD2 matching 8 bases. Sequencing input: blood. The CDR3 DNA sequence: TGTGCCAGCAGTACGGGAGGGGTCGCAGAGACCCAGTACTTC. Amino acid sequence: CASSTGGVAETQYF.